A single sample is the source of the 28 T cell receptor beta chains below, sequenced in a study of T cells expressing NK-cell markers. TCRdb re-called the 5' RACE reads; one entry per CDR3 protein, DNA not given. This sample's table reports some 450,000 distinct CDR3 sequences. Sample: blood T cells: a sorted CD56 or NKG2C T cell subset, CD4+ or CD8+ T cells, or bulk PBMC T cells (not recorded which). These receptors came from a woman aged 18 to 75 in good health.

V is TRBV7-2 and J is TRBJ1-5. The CDR3 is made up of 13 amino acids. Germline V gene data show CDR1 as SGHTA and CDR2 as FQGNSA. The CDR3 here is CASSFGLDQPQHF.

V and J are TRBV7-6 and TRBJ2-7; TCRdb outputs TRBD1, but without DNA this stays unchecked. Looked up from germline, CDR1 is SGHVS and CDR2 is FNYEAQ. The CDR3 is made up of 15 amino acids. The chain's CDR3 is CASSLARGWSYEQYF.

The chain recombines TRBV20-1 with TRBJ2-3; TCRdb picks TRBD1, but there is no DNA to check that call. Germline V CDR1 and CDR2: DFQATT, SNEGSKA (reference sequence). The CDR3 totals 14 residues. The CDR3 is CSARGPGKTDTQYF.

Judged by frequency, this clonotype is medium-sized. This chain connects TRBV4-3 to TRBJ1-2; TCRdb returns TRBD1, unconfirmable since there is no DNA. The CDR3 totals 20 residues. The germline gives CDR1 LGHNA, CDR2 YSLEER. The CDR3 loop is CASSQNYWDPGQSASGGYTF.

V usage is TRBV7-9 and J usage is TRBJ1-1; TCRdb calls TRBD1, which cannot be checked without DNA. The CDR3 spans 13 residues. Germline V lookup: CDR1 SEHNR, CDR2 FQNEAQ (reference sequence). CDR3 sequence reads: CASSLRGAAEAFF.

The rearrangement joins TRBV20-1 to TRBJ2-3; TCRdb gives TRBD2 as the D gene, but with no DNA this cannot be confirmed. This CDR3 spans 16 amino acids. CDR1 and CDR2 (germline): DFQATT, SNEGSKA (reference sequence). Here the CDR3 reads CSARDRWREKPDTQYF.

V gene TRBV20-1 combines with J gene TRBJ2-3; TCRdb outputs TRBD2, but without DNA this stays unchecked. This CDR3 has 16 amino acids. Germline V gene lookup returns CDR1 DFQATT and CDR2 SNEGSKA (reference sequence). The CDR3 loop reads CSASGAGGLVTDTQYF.

The chain is built from TRBV12-3 or TRBV12-4 and TRBJ2-5. The CDR3 loop spans 14 amino acids. This CDR3 reads CASSFGRDQETQYF.

The rearrangement links TRBV20-1 to TRBJ2-7. CDR1 and CDR2 from the germline V gene are DFQATT and SNEGSKA (reference sequence). The CDR3 is 13 amino acids. This CDR3 reads CSVVQRNSYEQYF.

V and J are TRBV12-3 or TRBV12-4 and TRBJ1-6; TCRdb selects TRBD1, and the lack of DNA leaves this call unchecked. The CDR3 spans 14 residues. The CDR3 loop is CASSWGVSYSPLHF.

The chain has TRBV27 and TRBJ2-5; the D call from TCRdb, TRBD2, cannot be confirmed without DNA. The length of the CDR3 is 13 residues. Germline CDR1 and CDR2: MNHEY and SMNVEV (reference sequence). CDR3 residues: CASSFGRAKTQYF.

The CDR3 sequence is CASSLSPPGAASYEQYF. The chain uses TRBV28 and TRBJ2-7; TCRdb reports TRBD1, a call that lacks DNA to check it against. Germline V gives CDR1 MDHEN, CDR2 SYDVKM. The CDR3 has 17 amino acids.

The rearrangement uses TRBV29-1 and TRBJ2-7; the D gene TCRdb calls, TRBD2, cannot be checked with no DNA. This CDR3 is built from 12 residues. Germline CDR1 SQVTM, CDR2 ANQGSEA. The CDR3 region is CSVTSGFYEQYF.

The chain couples TRBV7-2 to TRBJ2-7; TCRdb's D call of TRBD1 is untestable without DNA. Germline V gene data show CDR1 as SGHTA and CDR2 as FQGNSA. This CDR3 spans 14 amino acids. The CDR3 protein is CASSFKGPNPGQYF. The full variable domain, with the rest looked up from reference TRBV7-2 and TRBJ2-7, is GAGVSQSPSNKVTEKGKDVELRCDPISGHTALYWYRQSLGQGLEFLIYFQGNSAPDKSGLPSDRFSAERTGGSVSTLTIQRTQQEDSAVYLCASSFKGPNPGQYFGPGTRLTVT.

CDR3 residues: CASSHSRVGAFF. V usage is TRBV11-2 and J usage is TRBJ1-1. CDR1 SGHAT and CDR2 FQNNGV come from the germline V gene. The CDR3 consists of 12 residues.

The chain uses TRBV28 and TRBJ2-7; TCRdb selects TRBD1, and the lack of DNA leaves this call unchecked. Germline lookup yields CDR1 MDHEN and CDR2 SYDVKM. This CDR3 comprises 16 residues. This CDR3 reads CASSSPSTGTAYEQYF.

This chain joins TRBV2 and TRBJ2-2; TCRdb gives TRBD1 as the D gene, but with no DNA this cannot be confirmed. CDR3 length: 15 residues. The germline CDR1 and CDR2 sequences are SNHLY and FYNNEI. The CDR3 protein is CASTGWDKNTGELFF.

This chain uses TRBV5-6 with TRBJ2-1. Germline V gene data show CDR1 as SGHDT and CDR2 as YYEEEE. The CDR3 has 13 residues. The CDR3 reads CASSLAVGTPQFF.

The chain links TRBV20-1 to TRBJ2-1; there is no DNA to check the TCRdb D call of TRBD1. The CDR3 is made up of 15 amino acids. Germline CDR1 reads DFQATT; CDR2 reads SNEGSKA (reference sequence). CDR3 amino acids: CSATRTDRIYNEQFF.

This sequence joins TRBV20-1 and TRBJ2-1; TCRdb's D call of TRBD2 is untestable without DNA. The CDR3 has 15 residues. The germline V gene has CDR1 DFQATT and CDR2 SNEGSKA (reference sequence). CDR3 amino acids: CSARPGLALLSEQFF.

The chain links TRBV29-1 to TRBJ2-1. Germline assignment: CDR1 SQVTM and CDR2 ANQGSEA. The CDR3 is made up of 15 amino acids. CDR3 in amino acids: CSVEDSRMAYNEQFF.

This rearrangement joins TRBV5-1 to TRBJ2-1; absent DNA, TCRdb's TRBD1 call cannot be checked. The CDR3 spans 14 residues. CDR1 SGHRS and CDR2 YFSETQ come from the germline V gene. This chain's CDR3 is CASSGGILYNEQFF.

This chain connects TRBV7-9 to TRBJ1-2; the D call from TCRdb, TRBD1, cannot be confirmed without DNA. The CDR3 spans 15 residues. Germline CDR1 and CDR2: SEHNR and FQNEAQ (reference sequence). CDR3 sequence reads: CASSATTGDFYGYTF.

V usage is TRBV15 and J usage is TRBJ1-1; TCRdb proposes TRBD1, but this gene call is untestable without DNA. The CDR3 is made up of 11 amino acids. Per the germline V gene, CDR1 is LNHNV and CDR2 is YYDKDF (reference sequence). CDR3 protein: CATRGTGVAFF. The variable domain in full, completed from reference TRBV15 and TRBJ1-1, reads DAMVIQNPRYQVTQFGKPVTLSCSQTLNHNVMYWYQQKSSQAPKLLFHYYDKDFNNEADTPDNFQSRRPNTSFCFLDIRSPGLGDTAMYLCATRGTGVAFFGQGTRLTVV.

CDR3 protein: CASSHGQTNYGYTF. V and J are TRBV5-1 and TRBJ1-2; there is no DNA to check the TCRdb D call of TRBD1. The length of the CDR3 is 14 residues. Germline V CDR1 and CDR2: SGHRS, YFSETQ.

The chain joins TRBV18 to TRBJ2-2; the D call of TRBD2 rests on TCRdb alone, since no DNA is present to check it. Germline CDR1 is KGHSH and CDR2 is LQKENI. The CDR3 consists of 14 residues. CDR3 residues: CASSSGLTTGELFF.

The gene calls are TRBV9 and TRBJ2-3; TCRdb calls TRBD1, which cannot be checked without DNA. This CDR3 spans 16 amino acids. Germline-derived CDR1 and CDR2 are SGDLS and YYNGEE. CDR3 amino acids: CASSAEVGQFTDTQYF. The full variable domain, its missing parts supplied by reference TRBV9 and TRBJ2-3, is DSGVTQTPKHLITATGQRVTLRCSPRSGDLSVYWYQQSLDQGLQFLIQYYNGEERAKGNILERFSAQQFPDLHSELNLSSLELGDSALYFCASSAEVGQFTDTQYFGPGTRLTVL.

The chain is built from TRBV5-4 and TRBJ2-2. CDR3 length equals 14 residues. Germline V gene sequence: CDR1 SGHNT, CDR2 YYREEE (reference sequence). CDR3 protein: CASRPTANTGELFF. The full variable domain, its missing parts supplied by reference TRBV5-4 and TRBJ2-2, is ETGVTQSPTHLIKTRGQQVTLRCSSQSGHNTVSWYQQALGQGPQFIFQYYREEENGRGNFPPRFSGLQFPNYSSELNVNALELDDSALYLCASRPTANTGELFFGEGSRLTVL.